Detailed here is one T cell receptor (beta chain). Its target is not known. The data belong to a study of breast tumors, draining lymph nodes, adjacent tissues. Study-wide results and limits: Luminal-like breast cancer showed significantly greater tumor-nontumor repertoire similarity than basal-like breast cancer did. Data fit most tumor T cells coming from lymph node, expanding in tumor. Data only fit, rather than demonstrated, lymph node origin of most tumor T cells.

TCRdb re-derived calls from the multiplex PCR reads in MiXCR, one entry per CDR3 protein. The table includes 26,000 or so distinct CDR3 sequences, less than 25% detected once. CDR1 and CDR2 from the germline V gene are LGHNA and YNFKEQ. J was trimmed by 9 bases and V by 0 bases; bases with no gene match: 10. CDR3 length: 16 residues. The genes are TRBV4-2 and TRBJ2-1, with TRBD2 matching 8 bases. Sequencing was done on a sample of breast tumor tissue. The clonotype originates from a female donor with breast cancer. Some clones in this sample may be carry-over from other donors' samples. CDR3 residues: CASSQDTGRALGEQFF. DNA for the CDR3: TGTGCCAGCAGCCAAGATACCGGGAGGGCCCTCGGTGAGCAGTTCTTC.